The entry below gives a single T cell receptor (beta chain) sequence along with its context. Its antigen is not yet known. No much larger clonotype is one base removed from it; base qualities were not supplied. According to the germline V gene, CDR1 reads SGDLS and CDR2 reads YYNGEE. Germline trimming: 4 bases from V, 0 bases from J; junction bases outside gene matches: 7. The CDR3 goes from the cysteine to the phenylalanine over 16 residues. Only the CDR3 region is kept as DNA, spanning 48 bases read in frame from base 1. The sample is drawn from a study of long-term antiretroviral therapy in people with HIV (dated by TCRdb to between 2022 and 2023). For the wider study: The earliest samples were collected approximately a decade before the 2015 WHO recommendation for immediate ART, a period when ART was typically delayed until CD4 counts fell. This retrospective serial study examined whether starting ART and sustained HIV suppression were associated with changes in the composition and diversity of the TRB repertoire in peripheral blood. A total of approximately 200 cryopreserved PBMC samples came from 30 or so adults with confirmed HIV infection and were collected serially over a mean of approximately six years (range 1-12). Of the 30 or so participants with HIV, roughly twelve were female. No cross-contamination during QIAcube processing turned up in test extractions that ran a monoclonal T-cell line alongside about 30 polyclonal samples.

The immunoSEQ hsTCRB v3.0 assay was used at survey level resolution for TRB variable region sequencing. The target sequencing depth for TRB was roughly 35,000-50,000 T-cell genomes per sample. Pooled TRB libraries were sequenced on an Illumina MiSeq with a v3 150-cycle kit. The study's own analysis went as follows. Analysis of repertoires was carried out in R inside a reproducible Nextflow workflow spanning QC, data transformation and analysis. LymphoSeq2, an R package for exploring AIRR-Seq data, was used to implement the custom analyses. A handful of samples yielding fewer than 5000 total TRB sequences were excluded, leaving 150 to 200 analyzed HIV repertoires. Among the 180 to 200 retained HIV repertoires, some 60 were collected before ART initiation and 129 after ART initiation. Each repertoire was downsampled to 5000 TRB nucleotide sequences, and summary statistics were averaged across 100 downsampling iterations. The analysis kept only TRB sequences whose CDR3 regions were at least seven amino acids long. Diversity was measured with a Shannon entropy-derived clonality score and the Gini coefficient. In the repertoire networks, any two of the top 5000 CDR3 amino acid sequences were connected whenever the two sequences differed by an edit distance of one. For TRB CDR3 amino acid sequences, antigen specificity groups and MHC restriction were predicted with GLIPH2. Known CMV, EBV, HIV or tissue antigen associations were flagged by matching CDR3 amino acid sequences against VDJdb and McPAS-TCR. Pre-ART, post-ART and control groups were compared with Wilcoxon signed-rank tests and Holm-Bonferroni correction. Not all clones reach the TCRdb copy of this immuneACCESS table, which keeps in-frame sequences only. Checked studies attribute under half of the gap to unresolved V genes and leave the rest unexplained. The D gene and trimming were derived from the DNA, and the V and J assignments and clone size from that table. A total of roughly 25,000 clones appear in this sample, around 82% of them only once. Together, the top ten hold 4.5% to 5.5% of the sample.

General study outcomes and caveats: Starting ART was linked to a significant rise in TRB diversity, yet even with long-term ART the diversity remained significantly lower than in transplant donor controls. No data were available on ART adherence, viral resistance or therapy changes, limiting inferences about post-ART repertoire changes. Expanded TRB clones identified before ART initiation dominated the repertoire across all time points, though the dominance fluctuated and decreased in many PLHIV after ART. Owing to limited PBMC availability, only the TCR beta chain was sequenced, without alpha chain pairing. Because pre-ART samples had limited cell numbers, profiling was done on unsorted PBMC rather than on sorted CD4+ and CD8+ T cells. The samples were dated from about 2004 to 2017, and the ART regimens that were used may be less effective than current ART regimens. CDR3 length ranges in HIV repertoires were narrower than in controls, and network structure suggested an antigen-experienced repertoire with only a slight naive shift after ART.

Inclusion was restricted to participants for whom at least one PBMC sample before ART initiation and at least two post-ART samples were available. All participants with HIV were treated in the United States of America. Before DNA extraction, cryopreserved samples of roughly 1-11 million PBMC were thawed and then washed. At the time of the earliest PBMC sample, participants with HIV were aged between roughly 20 and 54 years. Each participant contributed PBMC samples from 1-4 timepoints before ART initiation and 2-8 timepoints after ART initiation, with a median of 7 samples. For every participant, serial HIV viral load, CD4+ T-cell count, ART history and demographic data were obtained. Using a Qiagen kit on a QIAcube, genomic DNA was extracted from unsorted PBMC, with samples processed in batches of 12.

The rearranged segments are TRBV9 and TRBJ2-4; 7 bases in between match TRBD1. This TCR came from a woman aged 40 to 50 with HIV. The sequencing here drew on unsorted PBMCs, taken 0.5 years after starting antiretroviral therapy. CDR3 loop: CASSPRQGTAKNIQYF. The sequence in DNA is TGTGCCAGCAGCCCCCGACAGGGAACAGCCAAAAACATTCAGTACTTC. With the portions outside the CDR3 filled from the reference TRBV9 and TRBJ2-4 genes, the complete variable region becomes DSGVTQTPKHLITATGQRVTLRCSPRSGDLSVYWYQQSLDQGLQFLIQYYNGEERAKGNILERFSAQQFPDLHSELNLSSLELGDSALYFCASSPRQGTAKNIQYFGAGTRLSVL.